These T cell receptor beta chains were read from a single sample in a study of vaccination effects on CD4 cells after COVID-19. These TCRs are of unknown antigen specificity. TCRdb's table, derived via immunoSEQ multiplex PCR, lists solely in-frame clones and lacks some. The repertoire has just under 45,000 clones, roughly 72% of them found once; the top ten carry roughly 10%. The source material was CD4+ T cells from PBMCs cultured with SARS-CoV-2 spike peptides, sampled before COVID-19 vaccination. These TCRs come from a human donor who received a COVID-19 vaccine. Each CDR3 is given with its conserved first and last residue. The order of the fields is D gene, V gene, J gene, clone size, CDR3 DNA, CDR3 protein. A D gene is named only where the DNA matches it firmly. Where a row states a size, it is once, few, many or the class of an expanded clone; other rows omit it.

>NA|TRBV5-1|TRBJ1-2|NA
TGCGCCAGCAGCAGGGGGGACTATGGCTACACCTTC
CASSRGDYGYTF
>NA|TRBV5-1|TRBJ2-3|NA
TGCGCCAGCAGCTTGGTAGCGCGGACCCCTGGCACAGATACGCAGTATTTT
CASSLVARTPGTDTQYF
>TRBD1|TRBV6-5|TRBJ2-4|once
TGTGCCAGCAGCGACAGGGTTTTGTCCAAAAACATTCAGTACTTC
CASSDRVLSKNIQYF
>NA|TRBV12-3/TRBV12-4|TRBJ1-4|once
TGTGCCAGCAGGCAGAATGAAAAACTGTTTTTT
CASRQNEKLFF
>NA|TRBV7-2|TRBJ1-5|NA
TGTGCCAGCAGCTTCCGATCCCAACAGCCCCAGCATTTT
CASSFRSQQPQHF
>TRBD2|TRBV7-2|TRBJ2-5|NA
TGTGCCAGCAGCCCCCCGGGGGGGCTCGGTAGGACCCAGTACTTC
CASSPPGGLGRTQYF
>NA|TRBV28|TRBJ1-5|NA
TGTGCCAGCAGCTCATCAGGACCCAATCAGCCCCAGCATTTT
CASSSSGPNQPQHF
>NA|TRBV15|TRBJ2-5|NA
TGTGCCACCAGCACATATACAGGGTTCATCGAGACCCAGTACTTC
CATSTYTGFIETQYF
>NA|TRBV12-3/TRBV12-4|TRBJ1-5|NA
TGTGCCAGCAGCCGAGTTGAAAGGGAGCCCCAGCATTTT
CASSRVEREPQHF
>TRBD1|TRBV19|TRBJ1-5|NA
TGTGCCAGTCCCCGAGGGGGGACAGAGAATCAGCCCCAGCATTTT
CASPRGGTENQPQHF
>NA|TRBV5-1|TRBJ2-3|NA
TGCGCCAGCAGTATAGGGGACGGAGATACGCAGTATTTT
CASSIGDGDTQYF
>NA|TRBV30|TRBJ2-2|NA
TGTGCCTGGAGCCTTACCCCATACACCGGGGAGCTGTTTTTT
CAWSLTPYTGELFF
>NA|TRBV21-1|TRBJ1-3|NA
TGTGCCAGCAGCATATGTAGGGGTTCGGGAAACACCATATATTTT
CASSICRGSGNTIYF
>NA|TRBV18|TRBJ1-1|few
TGTGCCAGCTCACCATCAGGGGCTGGGGTGAACACTGAAGCTTTCTTT
CASSPSGAGVNTEAFF
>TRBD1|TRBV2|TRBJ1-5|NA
TGTGCCAGCAGGGGGACAGCCGGTAGACAGCCCCAGCATTTT
CASRGTAGRQPQHF
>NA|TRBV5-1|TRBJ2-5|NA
TGCGCCAGCAGCTCGATGCGGGGCTGGGAGACCCAGTACTTC
CASSSMRGWETQYF
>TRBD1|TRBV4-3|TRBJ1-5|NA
TGCGCCAGCAGCCAACAGGGGGCCAATCAGCCCCAGCATTTT
CASSQQGANQPQHF
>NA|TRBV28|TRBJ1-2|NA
TGTGCCAGCAGGGGCAGTGGAGCTAACTATGGCTACACCTTC
CASRGSGANYGYTF
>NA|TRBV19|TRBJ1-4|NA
TGTGCCAGTAGTACAACCGGGACTCAGCTCGCGCGGGAAAAACTGTTTTTT
CASSTTGTQLAREKLFF
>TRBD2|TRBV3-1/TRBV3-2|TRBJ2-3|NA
TGTGCCAGCAGCCAAGAGGTAGCGGGGGGTGGAGATACGCAGTATTTT
CASSQEVAGGGDTQYF
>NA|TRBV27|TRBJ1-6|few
TGTGCCAGCCAAGCGGCCGGGCATTCACCCCTCCACTTT
CASQAAGHSPLHF
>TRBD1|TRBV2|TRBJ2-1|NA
TGTGCCAGCAGTGATCCCTGGACAGGGGGCTACAATGAGCAGTTCTTC
CASSDPWTGGYNEQFF
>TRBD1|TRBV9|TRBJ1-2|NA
TGTGCCAGCAGCGTAGCCGGGACAGGGTTGAATGGCTACACCTTC
CASSVAGTGLNGYTF
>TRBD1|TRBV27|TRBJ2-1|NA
TGTGCCAGCAGTTTATCCGGGACAGGGAGGTACAATGAGCAGTTCTTC
CASSLSGTGRYNEQFF
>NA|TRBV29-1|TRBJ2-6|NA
TGCAGCGTTACATTTCCTGGGGCCAACGTCCTGACTTTC
CSVTFPGANVLTF